This T cell receptor (beta chain) comes out of a study of shared clonotypes between healthy human individuals (dated by TCRdb to the early 2020s). Context from the whole study: The cohort included a few men and two women between 18 and 49 years of age. To estimate repertoire size and how much clonotypes are shared between individuals, the study performed deep sequencing of blood TCR repertoires from about 5 healthy adults. Libraries were prepared and TCR repertoires were sequenced by different laboratories using diverse techniques, in order to increase sequencing depth and limit assay-specific biases. Leukapheresis yielded between about 0.8 and 9.5 billion PBMCs per donor. What the research found in general, with its limitations: Pairwise subsampling indicated that sequencing depth was expected to affect the degree of clonotype sharing among donors. Because the study included a small number of donors, the genetic and exposure-history diversity represented was limited. Only blood was sampled, and tissue TCR repertoires likely differ from those in blood.

Reading from cysteine to phenylalanine, the CDR3 counts 16 amino acids. Just CDR3 DNA is preserved here, 48 bases in frame from base 1. Looking up the germline V gene (reference sequence) yields CDR1 SGHNT and CDR2 YYREEE. Trimmed from V: 4 bases; trimmed from J: 1 base; junction bases lacking a gene match: 5. Donors were healthy HIV-negative adults with no recently reported acute infections or vaccinations. Only Caucasian adults living in Nashville, Tennessee, USA were represented among the donors. For unsorted samples, 90 million to 95 million PBMCs were counted, and genomic DNA was extracted using the QIAamp DNA Blood Mini kit. Blood was collected by leukapheresis, and PBMCs were isolated by Ficoll-Histopaque density gradient centrifugation and then cryopreserved in liquid nitrogen vapor phase. TCR CDR3 regions were amplified from genomic DNA by multiplex PCR using the deep immunoSEQ assay. For each cell subset, the extracted genomic DNA was distributed evenly across all wells of several immunoSEQ 96-well plates, and each plate served as one replicate. Each replicate PCR for unsorted PBMC received about 310 ng genomic DNA, equal to about 30,000 T cell genomes. Ten immunoSEQ deep assay plates were used to sequence the unsorted PBMC genomic DNA. Purified libraries were measured with a Qubit 3.0 fluorometer, size-checked on a Bioanalyzer 2100, and measured again with the KAPA Library Quantification kit. A separate single-read 150-cycle Illumina NextSeq 550 flow cell was used to sequence each immunoSEQ 96-well plate. Per the original workflow: The immunoSEQ output contained only junctional sequences without quality scores, so filtering could not match that applied to full-length reads. Sequences were annotated with PyIR, a Python wrapper for IgBLAST v1.9, and V/J genes and CDR3 were assigned using IMGT germline references. Any read was removed if the V/J assignment was weak (E-value above 1e-6), the CDR3 was missing, or the read contained stop codons, out-of-frame junctions, or ambiguous translated residues. V3J clonotypes were defined as sequences sharing the same inferred V gene, J gene, and CDR3 amino acid sequence. The percentage overlap between two repertoires was calculated by dividing the number of shared unique clonotypes by the size of the smaller repertoire. RTK rarefaction, the Chao1 estimator, and Recon v2.1 estimates of unobserved clonotypes were used to assess repertoire richness. Entries here come from immuneACCESS through TCRdb and include only in-frame sequences with V and J called. Some clones fail to appear in such tables; in the studies checked, an unresolved V gene covers under half of the shortfall, and the cause of the remainder is unknown. The V and J calls and clone size are taken from that table; D and trimming were inferred from the DNA. The sample table holds 520,000 or so clones, of which 75% to 85% were seen once. 13% of the sample is in the top ten clones.

Note on this clone: Its antigen is not yet known. Nothing much larger sits one base from this clone, and base qualities are not available.

What was sequenced was PBMCs. In this chain, TRBV5-4 is recombined with TRBJ2-1, and 10 junction bases match TRBD2. The sequence derives from a middle-aged woman in good health. Some clones in this sample may be carry-over from other donors' samples. The nucleotide sequence is given as TGTGCCAGCAGCACTCCTAGCGGGAGATCCTACAATGAGCAGTTCTTC. Its translation reads: CASSTPSGRSYNEQFF.